These 26 T cell receptor beta chains were all obtained from the same sample, sequenced in a study of shared clonotypes between healthy human individuals. Data came from immunoSEQ multiplex PCR; TCRdb stores just in-frame clones and leaves some out. This table has 2,100,000 or so clones, approximately 94% appearing once. Sequenced material: naive CD4+ T cells sorted from blood. Subset given: CD45RA+ positively selected. Receptors were obtained from a man aged 18 to 30 in good health.

The chain employs TRBV27 and TRBJ1-5; no definite D call. Per germline, CDR1 MNHEY and CDR2 SMNVEV (reference sequence). The length of the CDR3 is 13 residues. Trimming stripped 1 base from V and 4 bases from J, with 5 bases between. CDR3 sequence: CASSLLGNQPQHF. As DNA, the CDR3 is TGTGCCAGCAGTTTATTGGGGAATCAGCCCCAGCATTTT.

The chain employs TRBV5-4 and TRBJ2-7; possible D gene TRBD1, 6 bases. CDR1 SGHNT and CDR2 YYREEE come from the germline V gene (reference sequence). V was cut by 4 bases and J by 1 base, with 12 bases left in between. This CDR3 spans 14 amino acids. The CDR3 region has the DNA TGTGCCAGCAGCCTATGGGACACGTCCTACGAGCAGTACTTC. This codes for CASSLWDTSYEQYF.

The chain is built from TRBV4-3 and TRBJ1-1, with TRBD1 as a possible D gene (5 bases). CDR3 length equals 15 residues. CDR1 is LGHNA and CDR2 is YSLEER in the germline V gene. The ends were cut back, 0 bases at V and 2 bases at J, with 10 bases in the middle. Written as DNA, the CDR3 is TGCGCCAGCAGCCAAGATCGACAGCGAAACACTGAAGCTTTCTTT. Protein product: CASSQDRQRNTEAFF.

The chain has TRBV25-1 and TRBJ2-5, with TRBD1 identical over 9 bases. Trimming cost V 2 bases and J 4 bases; bases outside gene matches: 5. The CDR3 is 15 residues long. Germline V gene data show CDR1 as MGHDK and CDR2 as SYGVNS. CDR3 protein: CASSEPQDRGETQYF. As DNA, the CDR3 is TGTGCCAGCAGTGAACCCCAGGACAGGGGAGAGACCCAGTACTTC. Full variable domain (outside the CDR3, taken from reference TRBV25-1 and TRBJ2-5): EADIYQTPRYLVIGTGKKITLECSQTMGHDKMYWYQQDPGMELHLIHYSYGVNSTEKGDLSSESTVSRIRTEHFPLTLESARPSHTSQYLCASSEPQDRGETQYFGPGTRLLVL.

This sequence joins TRBV30 and TRBJ1-5, with TRBD1 as a possible D gene (5 bases). V lost 3 bases and J 0 bases, leaving 12 bases between the germline ends. The CDR3 has 15 residues. Germline lookup yields CDR1 GTSNPN and CDR2 SVGIG (reference sequence). The CDR3 is CAWRADSYSNQPQHF. CDR3 DNA: TGTGCCTGGAGGGCAGACAGTTATAGCAATCAGCCCCAGCATTTT.

In regard to this clone: The same CDR3 is also encoded by other DNA sequences in this sample. The V and J genes are TRBV7-2 and TRBJ2-2; perhaps TRBD1 as D (6 bases). V shed 1 base and J shed 4 bases, with 10 bases lying between them. Germline CDR1 and CDR2: SGHTA and FQGNSA. The CDR3 contains 15 residues. The CDR3 coding sequence is TGTGCCAGCAGCTTAGGGGGGCCGGGCACCGGGGAGCTGTTTTTT. It translates to CASSLGGPGTGELFF.

V is TRBV11-3 and J is TRBJ2-7; D may be TRBD2 (6 bases). Germline values: CDR1 SGHNT, CDR2 YENEEA. Trimming removed 1 base from V and 0 bases from J, with 10 bases in between. This CDR3 spans 15 amino acids. The CDR3 bases are TGTGCCAGCAGCTTAGCTAGCGCGAGCTCCTACGAGCAGTACTTC. Translated: CASSLASASSYEQYF.

The chain links TRBV7-2 to TRBJ2-7; weak D call: TRBD2 (7 bases). Trimming removed 5 bases from V and 3 bases from J, with 17 bases in between. The CDR3 runs to 15 residues. Germline V gives CDR1 SGHTA, CDR2 FQGNSA. CDR3 sequence reads: CASSNLGGPHYEQYF. DNA of the CDR3: TGTGCCAGCAGCAACCTCGGGGGGCCCCACTACGAGCAGTACTTC.

The J gene is TRBJ1-3, the V gene TRBV6-5; D uncertain. CDR3 length: 15 amino acids. The germline V and J ends were trimmed by 5 bases and 0 bases, with 11 bases remaining between them. Germline lookup yields CDR1 MNHEY and CDR2 SVGAGI. CDR3 amino acids: CASSPDWSSGNTIYF. DNA for the CDR3: TGTGCCAGCAGTCCGGACTGGAGCTCTGGAAACACCATATATTTT.

As concerns this clone: This sample includes further DNA sequences coding for the same CDR3. The chain uses TRBV5-1 and TRBJ1-4, with D unresolved. V was clipped by 1 base and J by 3 bases, with 7 bases between them. The CDR3 consists of 14 residues. From germline, CDR1 is SGHRS and CDR2 YFSETQ. The CDR3 nucleotides read TGCGCCAGCAGCTTGAAGGGTTCTAATGAAAAACTGTTTTTT. It is translated as CASSLKGSNEKLFF.

As regards this clone: Other DNA sequences of this sample code for an identical CDR3. The gene calls are TRBV5-1 and TRBJ2-1, with D tentatively TRBD2 (5 bases). The V and J ends lost 2 bases and 0 bases respectively, with 9 bases between them. Looked up from germline, CDR1 is SGHRS and CDR2 is YFSETQ. The CDR3 length is 15 residues. CDR3 region: CASSFGGSSYNEQFF. The DNA of the CDR3 is TGCGCCAGCAGCTTTGGTGGGAGCTCCTACAATGAGCAGTTCTTC. The full variable domain, in which reference TRBV5-1 and TRBJ2-1 provide the parts outside the CDR3, is KAGVTQTPRYLIKTRGQQVTLSCSPISGHRSVSWYQQTPGQGLQFLFEYFSETQRNKGNFPGRFSGRQFSNSRSEMNVSTLELGDSALYLCASSFGGSSYNEQFFGPGTRLTVL.

The chain links TRBV18 to TRBJ1-6; TRBD1 is a possible D gene (5 bases). Germline-derived CDR1 and CDR2 are KGHSH and LQKENI. The CDR3 is 14 residues long. V was clipped by 6 bases and J by 5 bases, with 11 bases between them. CDR3 coding DNA: TGTGCCAGCTCCTCCGGGGGTAATAATTCACCCCTCCACTTT. It codes for CASSSGGNNSPLHF. The full variable domain, its missing parts supplied by reference TRBV18 and TRBJ1-6, is NAGVMQNPRHLVRRRGQEARLRCSPMKGHSHVYWYRQLPEEGLKFMVYLQKENIIDESGMPKERFSAEFPKEGPSILRIQQVVRGDSAAYFCASSSGGNNSPLHFGNGTRLTVT.

The V gene is TRBV7-2, the J gene TRBJ2-1, with D perhaps TRBD2 (6 bases). The length of the CDR3 is 14 residues. Looked up from germline, CDR1 is SGHTA and CDR2 is FQGNSA. V was clipped by 3 bases and J by 3 bases, with 9 bases between them. CDR3 nucleotide sequence: TGTGCCAGCAGCTTTAGCGGTCTCTACAATGAGCAGTTCTTC. This encodes CASSFSGLYNEQFF.

The chain combines TRBV6-5 with TRBJ1-6; unclear D gene. Germline values: CDR1 MNHEY, CDR2 SVGAGI. The CDR3 has 15 amino acids. V was trimmed by 8 bases and J by 4 bases, leaving 15 bases between them. The CDR3 here is CASAVDRLYNSPLHF. The DNA of the CDR3 is TGTGCCAGCGCGGTGGATAGATTGTATAATTCACCCCTCCACTTT.

This chain's CDR3 is CASSLGQTYNEQFF. CDR3 bases: TGTGCCAGCAGCTTAGGACAAACCTACAATGAGCAGTTCTTC. V and J are TRBV7-2 and TRBJ2-1; no clear D. The germline gives CDR1 SGHTA, CDR2 FQGNSA. The CDR3 contains 14 residues. The V end was cut by 1 base, the J end by 2 bases, with 6 bases between.

This clone was observed a handful of times. The chain is built from TRBV10-1 and TRBJ2-5; tentative D call: TRBD2 (6 bases). Germline V gives CDR1 WNHNN, CDR2 SYGVQD (reference sequence). Trimming pared 0 bases from V and 2 bases from J, leaving 13 bases between. The CDR3 spans 16 residues. CDR3 in DNA: TGCGCCAGCAGTGAGTCTGGCTATCGGGGGCAAGAGACCCAGTACTTC. Translated: CASSESGYRGQETQYF.

The chain combines TRBV6-5 with TRBJ1-6; possibly TRBD1 for D (5 bases). The CDR3 runs to 14 residues. The germline V and J ends were trimmed by 6 bases and 5 bases, with 11 bases remaining between them. Germline V CDR1 and CDR2: MNHEY, SVGAGI. The CDR3 coding sequence is TGTGCCAGCAGACTCGACAGAGATAATTCACCCCTCCACTTT. Translation: CASRLDRDNSPLHF.

V and J are TRBV6-6 and TRBJ2-7, with D unresolved. V lost 6 bases and J lost 3, with 15 bases in between. The V gene's germline CDR1 is MNHNY and CDR2 SVGAGI (reference sequence). The CDR3 is made up of 14 amino acids. CDR3 nucleotide sequence: TGTGCCAGCAGGGCGGCCGGAAAGGACTACGAGCAGTACTTC. It translates to CASRAAGKDYEQYF.

In DNA, the CDR3 is TGCGCCAGCAGCCAAGGATCCGCTTTCGGCAATCAGCCCCAGCATTTT. Translation gives CASSQGSAFGNQPQHF. The rearrangement links TRBV4-1 to TRBJ1-5; D is unresolved. Germline loops: CDR1 MGHRA, CDR2 YSYEKL. Deletions cut 1 base from V and 2 bases from J, with 12 bases between. The CDR3 runs to 16 residues.

The chain carries TRBV10-3 and TRBJ2-7; 13 bases line up with TRBD2. The ends lost 6 bases at V and 3 bases at J; junction bases unmatched: 2. Germline V gene data show CDR1 as ENHRY and CDR2 as SYGVKD. This CDR3 comprises 14 residues. Here the CDR3 reads CAIRGLAGDYEQYF. CDR3 bases: TGTGCCATCAGAGGACTAGCGGGAGACTACGAGCAGTACTTC.

V and J are TRBV6-5 and TRBJ1-5; 8 bases align to TRBD1. CDR1 is MNHEY, CDR2 SVGAGI, per germline. CDR3 length equals 16 residues. Losses at the gene ends were 4 bases for V and 7 bases for J; bases not matched to a gene: 12. The CDR3 sequence: CASSSHGTGDFQPQHF. DNA of the CDR3: TGTGCCAGCAGTTCCCACGGGACAGGCGACTTCCAGCCCCAGCATTTT.

This sequence joins TRBV28 and TRBJ2-1; D is undetermined. Germline CDR1 reads MDHEN; CDR2 reads SYDVKM. With 5 bases removed from V and 6 bases from J, the gap between germline ends came to 20 bases. The CDR3 covers 16 residues. The CDR3 region is CASSPQDFTTANEQFF. The DNA for the CDR3 is TGTGCCAGCAGTCCACAAGATTTTACCACCGCCAATGAGCAGTTCTTC.

This chain links TRBV23-1 with TRBJ2-7, with 13 bases identical to TRBD2. Being an ORF, TRBV23-1 has a function that is uncertain. The CDR3 loop spans 17 amino acids. The trim removed 1 base at V and 4 bases at J, leaving 7 bases unmatched. CDR3 loop: CASSQFERTSGSYEQYF. Written as DNA, the CDR3 is TGCGCCAGCAGTCAATTCGAGAGGACTAGCGGGAGTTACGAGCAGTACTTC.

The genes are TRBV9 and TRBJ1-2; D is possibly TRBD1 (5 bases). V lost 4 bases and J 3 bases, leaving 13 bases between the germline ends. The CDR3 totals 14 residues. Looked up from germline, CDR1 is SGDLS and CDR2 is YYNGEE. CDR3 sequence reads: CASSPEDRYYGYTF. CDR3 DNA sequence: TGTGCCAGCAGCCCCGAAGACAGATACTATGGCTACACCTTC.

The chain recombines TRBV2 with TRBJ1-4, with 8 bases matching TRBD1. V lost 1 base, J lost 8 bases, and 6 bases stayed unmatched. The CDR3 has 15 amino acids. Germline V gene sequence: CDR1 SNHLY, CDR2 FYNNEI. The DNA of the CDR3 is TGTGCCAGCAGTGAAGGTTCAGGGGGCGTCGAAAAACTGTTTTTT. Amino acids: CASSEGSGGVEKLFF.

The V gene is TRBV7-9, the J gene TRBJ1-2; tentative D call: TRBD1 (6 bases). The CDR3 loop spans 16 amino acids. The germline V and J ends were trimmed by 3 bases and 4 bases, with 18 bases remaining between them. Germline CDR1 SEHNR, CDR2 FQNEAQ (reference sequence). Here the CDR3 reads CASSFEQGRLGYGYTF. CDR3 sequence (DNA): TGTGCCAGCAGCTTTGAACAGGGAAGGCTGGGCTATGGCTACACCTTC.